The 6 T cell receptor beta chains below were found in one sample sequenced in a study of cytomegalovirus exposure and HLA in healthy donors (dated by TCRdb to about 2017). Library generation was performed with the immunoSEQ multiplex PCR assay. The multiplex PCR relied on a mix of 60 forward primers for TCR Vbeta segments and 13 reverse primers for TCR Jbeta segments. TCRdb's version of the immuneACCESS table is confined to in-frame rearrangements and falls short of the full clone set. An unresolved V gene accounts for under half of the shortfall where checked; the remainder is of unknown origin. This sample has 80,000 or so clones in its table, and roughly two thirds of those were observed once. Of the sample, approximately 7% falls within the top ten clones. The material sequenced was PBMCs. These receptors came from a woman aged 45 to 65 in good health and CMV-seropositive.

In the case of this clone: The sample contains more than one DNA sequence encoding this CDR3. CDR3 loop: CASSLGGNSPLHF. The CDR3 DNA sequence: TGTGCCAGCAGCTTAGGAGGGAATTCACCCCTCCACTTT. The chain is built from TRBV7-7 and TRBJ1-6, with D unresolved. CDR3 length: 13 residues. V shed 1 base and J shed 7 bases, with 5 bases lying between them. The germline CDR1 and CDR2 sequences are SSHAT and FNYEAQ (reference sequence).

The rearrangement links TRBV27 to TRBJ2-2; 10 nucleotides line up with TRBD1. Germline lookup yields CDR1 MNHEY and CDR2 SMNVEV (reference sequence). V was clipped by 5 bases and J by 6 bases; unmatched bases: 6. This CDR3 has 15 amino acids. The CDR3 coding sequence is TGTGCCAGCAGTGCGGGACAGGGGATGTCCGGGGAGCTGTTTTTT. Protein: CASSAGQGMSGELFF.

This clone came up a few times. The V call is TRBV28, the J call TRBJ1-2, with TRBD1 identical over 9 bases. This CDR3 comprises 13 residues. Looked up from germline, CDR1 is MDHEN and CDR2 is SYDVKM. Trimming at V came to 5 bases and at J to 7 bases, leaving 5 bases not matched to a gene. The CDR3 region is CASSRGQGGGYTF. The CDR3 region has the DNA TGTGCCAGCAGTCGGGGACAGGGCGGTGGCTACACCTTC.

The chain combines TRBV6-1 with TRBJ2-7, with D maybe TRBD1 (5 bases). Trimming left V 3 bases short and J 0 bases short, with 12 bases between. Germline V gene data show CDR1 as MNHNS and CDR2 as SASEGT. The CDR3 extends over 15 amino acids. The CDR3 here is CASSEWTLSSYEQYV. CDR3 bases: TGTGCCAGCAGTGAGTGGACACTAAGCTCCTACGAGCAGTACGTC.

This chain links TRBV4-1 with TRBJ2-5, with 7 bases fitting TRBD2. Gene TRBJ2-7 matches the end of the DNA better, so the J call may be wrong. This CDR3 has 14 amino acids. Germline values: CDR1 MGHRA, CDR2 YSYEKL. The CDR3 region is CASSQPTSAYEQYF. The DNA for the CDR3 is TGCGCCAGCAGCCAACCCACTAGCGCCTACGAGCAGTACTTC.

V usage is TRBV4-1 and J usage is TRBJ1-2; weak D call: TRBD1 (6 bases). Trimming took 4 bases from V and 6 from J, leaving 18 bases between them. This CDR3 has 15 amino acids. Germline CDR1 and CDR2: MGHRA and YSYEKL. As DNA, the CDR3 is TGCGCCAGCAGCCGGGATGGACAGCGGCATGATGGCTACACCTTC. This sequence encodes CASSRDGQRHDGYTF.